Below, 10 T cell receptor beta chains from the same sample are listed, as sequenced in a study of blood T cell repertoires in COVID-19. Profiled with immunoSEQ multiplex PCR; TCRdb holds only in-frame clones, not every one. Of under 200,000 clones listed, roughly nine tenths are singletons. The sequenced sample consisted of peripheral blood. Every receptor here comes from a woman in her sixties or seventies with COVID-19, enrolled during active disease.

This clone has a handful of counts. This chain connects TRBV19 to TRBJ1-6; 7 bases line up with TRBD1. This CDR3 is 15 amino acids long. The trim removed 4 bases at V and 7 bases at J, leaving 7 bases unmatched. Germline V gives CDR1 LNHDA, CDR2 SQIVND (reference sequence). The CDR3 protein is CASSTGGQGNSPLHF. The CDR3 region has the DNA TGTGCCAGTAGTACAGGGGGGCAGGGGAATTCACCCCTCCACTTT.

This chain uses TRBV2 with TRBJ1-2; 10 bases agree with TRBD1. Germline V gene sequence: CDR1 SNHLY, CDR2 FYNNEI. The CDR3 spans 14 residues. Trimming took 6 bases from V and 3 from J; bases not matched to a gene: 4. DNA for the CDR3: TGTGCCAGCAGAAGACAGGGGGCGGACTATGGCTACACCTTC. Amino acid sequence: CASRRQGADYGYTF.

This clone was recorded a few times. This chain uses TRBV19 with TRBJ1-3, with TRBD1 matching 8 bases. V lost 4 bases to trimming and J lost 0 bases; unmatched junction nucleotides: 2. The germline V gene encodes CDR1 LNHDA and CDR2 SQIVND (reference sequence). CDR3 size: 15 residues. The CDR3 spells CASSKDRDSGNTIYF. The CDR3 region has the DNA TGTGCCAGTAGTAAGGACAGGGACTCTGGAAACACCATATATTTT.

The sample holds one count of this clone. The CDR3 DNA is TGCGCCAGCAGCTTGCCAGCGGGGTACTACGAGCAGTACTTC. Translating gives CASSLPAGYYEQYF. The rearrangement uses TRBV5-1 and TRBJ2-7; 7 bases map to TRBD2. J was trimmed by 3 bases and V by 1 base; bases with no gene match: 4. Germline loops: CDR1 SGHRS, CDR2 YFSETQ. The CDR3 length is 14 residues.

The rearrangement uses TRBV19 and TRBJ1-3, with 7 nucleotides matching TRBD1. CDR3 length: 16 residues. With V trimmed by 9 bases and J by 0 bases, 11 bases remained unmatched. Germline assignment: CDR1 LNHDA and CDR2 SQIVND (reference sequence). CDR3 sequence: CARWTSTGPSGNTIYF. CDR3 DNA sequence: TGTGCCAGATGGACCTCGACAGGGCCCTCTGGAAACACCATATATTTT.

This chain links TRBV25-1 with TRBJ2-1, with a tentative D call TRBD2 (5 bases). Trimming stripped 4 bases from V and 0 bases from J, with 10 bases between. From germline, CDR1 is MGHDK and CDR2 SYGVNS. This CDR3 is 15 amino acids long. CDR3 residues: CASSATGSSYNEQFF. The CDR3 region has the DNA TGTGCCAGCAGTGCGACGGGAAGCTCCTACAATGAGCAGTTCTTC.

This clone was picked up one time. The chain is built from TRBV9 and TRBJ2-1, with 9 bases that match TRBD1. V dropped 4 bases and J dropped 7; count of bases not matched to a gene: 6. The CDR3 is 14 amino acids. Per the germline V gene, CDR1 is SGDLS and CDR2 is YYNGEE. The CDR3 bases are TGTGCCAGCAGCCGGGACAGGGCAGAGAATGAGCAGTTCTTC. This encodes CASSRDRAENEQFF.

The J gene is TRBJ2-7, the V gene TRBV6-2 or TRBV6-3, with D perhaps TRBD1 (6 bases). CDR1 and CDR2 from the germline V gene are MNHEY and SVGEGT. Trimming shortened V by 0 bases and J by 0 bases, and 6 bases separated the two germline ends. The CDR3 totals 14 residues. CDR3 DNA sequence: TGTGCCAGCAGTTACTCGGACAGCTCCTACGAGCAGTACTTC. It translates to CASSYSDSSYEQYF.

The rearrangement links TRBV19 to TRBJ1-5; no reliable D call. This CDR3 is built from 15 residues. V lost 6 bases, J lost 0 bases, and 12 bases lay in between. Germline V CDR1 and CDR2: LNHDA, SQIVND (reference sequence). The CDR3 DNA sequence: TGTGCCAGTAGGAGGACGGGGATTAGCAATCAGCCCCAGCATTTT. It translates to CASRRTGISNQPQHF.

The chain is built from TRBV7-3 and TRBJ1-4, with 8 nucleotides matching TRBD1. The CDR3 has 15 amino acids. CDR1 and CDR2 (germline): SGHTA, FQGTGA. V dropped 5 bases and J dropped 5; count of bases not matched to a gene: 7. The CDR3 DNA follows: TGTGCCAGCAGCCCCGGGACAGGAAAAAATGAAAAACTGTTTTTT. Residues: CASSPGTGKNEKLFF.